A single sample is the source of the 7 T cell receptor beta chains below, sequenced in a study of T cell responses to AZD1222 COVID-19 vaccine. Assay used: immunoSEQ multiplex PCR; TCRdb lists only in-frame clones, some missing. The table includes 110,000 or so clones, approximately 89% detected once. Here the sequenced sample was peripheral blood, taken on day 0 of MenACWY control vaccination. Receptor source: an adult in good health.

The chain recombines TRBV7-2 with TRBJ2-3; 11 bases are shared with TRBD1. Germline CDR1 is SGHTA and CDR2 is FQGNSA. Trimming at V came to 3 bases and at J to 11 bases, leaving 10 bases not matched to a gene. The CDR3 totals 15 residues. CDR3 DNA: TGTGCCAGCAGCTTCCCGGACAGGGGGCTCTTCTGGCAGTATTTT. This gives the protein CASSFPDRGLFWQYF. The full variable domain, its missing parts supplied by reference TRBV7-2 and TRBJ2-3, is GAGVSQSPSNKVTEKGKDVELRCDPISGHTALYWYRQSLGQGLEFLIYFQGNSAPDKSGLPSDRFSAERTGGSVSTLTIQRTQQEDSAVYLCASSFPDRGLFWQYFGPGTRLTVL.

The V call is TRBV30, the J call TRBJ1-5; D unclear. Trimming shortened V by 4 bases and J by 0 bases, and 13 bases separated the two germline ends. Germline V gene data show CDR1 as GTSNPN and CDR2 as SVGIG (reference sequence). The CDR3 loop spans 15 amino acids. The CDR3 region is CAWTLGDTSNQPQHF. The DNA of the CDR3 is TGTGCCTGGACCCTCGGTGATACTAGCAATCAGCCCCAGCATTTT.

The chain couples TRBV3-1 (or the pseudogene TRBV3-2) to TRBJ1-2, with TRBD1 as a possible D gene (6 bases). CDR3 length equals 14 residues. Germline V CDR1 and CDR2: LGHDT, YNNKEL (reference sequence). The V gene lost 2 bases and the J gene lost 7 bases, with 14 bases spanning the gap. The CDR3 DNA sequence: TGTGCCAGCAGCCAAATACAGGGTTCGGGTGGCTACACCTTC. Its translation is CASSQIQGSGGYTF.

The V call is TRBV4-3, the J call TRBJ2-3; 7 bases fit TRBD2. This CDR3 contains 16 residues. Trimming at V came to 3 bases and at J to 2 bases, leaving 8 bases not matched to a gene. Germline V gene lookup returns CDR1 LGHNA and CDR2 YSLEER. The CDR3 reads CASSHVLREVTDTQYF. DNA for the CDR3: TGCGCCAGCAGCCACGTCCTACGGGAGGTCACAGATACGCAGTATTTT.

The J gene is TRBJ1-2, the V gene TRBV27, with no clear D. Deletions cut 6 bases from V and 5 bases from J, with 10 bases between. The length of the CDR3 is 12 residues. Germline-derived CDR1 and CDR2 are MNHEY and SMNVEV (reference sequence). CDR3 sequence: CASSKGDYGYTF. CDR3 DNA: TGTGCCAGCAGCAAGGGTGATTATGGCTACACCTTC.

The genes are TRBV6-5 and TRBJ2-1; maybe TRBD2 (5 bases). The CDR3 has 13 amino acids. V lost 6 bases to trimming and J lost 2 bases, with 8 bases between them. Germline V gene sequence: CDR1 MNHEY, CDR2 SVGAGI. The CDR3 nucleotides are TGTGCCAGCAGGGACTCGCCCTACAATGAGCAGTTCTTC. The encoded protein is CASRDSPYNEQFF.

The chain joins TRBV4-1 to TRBJ2-1; no clear D gene. Trimming cost V 3 bases and J 4 bases, with 22 bases left between them. Germline V gives CDR1 MGHRA, CDR2 YSYEKL. The CDR3 covers 18 residues. CDR3 sequence (DNA): TGCGCCAGCAGCCATCCGGTTGTTTTAGTAGCAGCTTACAATGAGCAGTTCTTC. This sequence encodes CASSHPVVLVAAYNEQFF.